This T cell receptor beta chain was recorded in a study of T cell changes during pregnancy in multiple sclerosis. Generated by immunoSEQ multiplex PCR, the TCRdb table keeps only in-frame clones and is missing some. The data contain 36,000 or so clones, approximately 89% of them singletons. Germline lookup yields CDR1 SQVTM and CDR2 ANQGSEA. This CDR3 has 13 amino acids. V lost 5 bases, J lost 10 bases, and 8 bases stayed unmatched. The sequence came from a female donor with multiple sclerosis, enrolled in a pregnancy study. The chain couples TRBV29-1 to TRBJ2-1; TRBD2 agrees at 10 bases. The sequenced sample was CD8+ T cells from peripheral blood mononuclear cells, obtained in the third trimester of pregnancy. In DNA, the CDR3 is TGCAGCGTTAGCGGGAGGGAAATATGGGAGCAGTTCTTC. This gives the protein CSVSGREIWEQFF.